These 17 T cell receptor beta chains share one sample of origin, sequenced in a study of regulatory T cells in long-lasting Graves disease. Building of the TCR beta libraries involved iRepertoire HTBI primers and Arm-PCR of CDR3 regions. TCRdb called the multiplex PCR reads again in MiXCR, with one record for every CDR3 protein. The sample lists hundreds of thousands of distinct CDR3 sequences; 16% were seen once. Time point meaning: newly diagnosed GD, antithyroid drugs for less than 3 months. After RNA was extracted from PBMCs, the TCR library was made from it. These data were also filed under a second study, of T cells in Graves' hyperthyroidism and ophthalmopathy.

The specimen was peripheral blood mononuclear cells (PBMCs), collected at new diagnosis, from a patient treated with antithyroid drugs. These receptors were obtained from a middle-aged man with Graves disease.

This clonotype occurred many times. The rearrangement links TRBV5-1 to TRBJ1-4; maybe TRBD1 (5 bases). Germline V gives CDR1 SGHRS, CDR2 YFSETQ. V was pared by 2 bases and J by 8 bases, with 10 bases between. The CDR3 contains 13 residues. CDR3 region: CASSFQGREKLFF. CDR3 nucleotides: TGCGCCAGCAGCTTCCAGGGTCGCGAAAAACTGTTTTTT.

Turning to this clonotype: The junction and the germline gene differ at one end; a read error may be behind it. The chain links TRBV28 to TRBJ2-1, with 7 bases that match TRBD1. This CDR3 has 13 residues. Germline CDR1 MDHEN, CDR2 SYDVKM. In nucleotides, the CDR3 is TGTGCCGGCAGTTTGAGTGAACGGACAGGCCTCTCCTTC. Its protein product is CAGSLSERTGLSF. The full variable domain, its missing parts supplied by reference TRBV28 and TRBJ2-1, is DVKVTQSSRYLVKRTGEKVFLECVQDMDHENMFWYRQDPGLGLRLIYFSYDVKMKEKGDIPEGYSVSREKKERFSLILESASTNQTSMYLCAGSLSERTGLSFGPGTRLTVL.

Note on this clonotype: Given a much more abundant clone one base away, this may be a read error. The V gene is TRBV5-1, the J gene TRBJ2-2; the D is unclear. The germline CDR1 and CDR2 sequences are SGHRS and YFSETQ. The length of the CDR3 is 15 residues. The V and J ends lost 0 bases and 10 bases respectively, with 16 bases between them. CDR3 DNA sequence: TGCGCCAGCAGCTTGGCAGTAGCTGGGCCCGAGGAGCTGTTTTTT. Translated: CASSLAVAGPEELFF.

In its sample, this clonotype was seen many times. Here the CDR3 reads CASSLAGGASSYNEQFF. The CDR3 coding sequence is TGTGCCAGCAGCCTTGCAGGGGGCGCGAGCTCCTACAATGAGCAGTTCTTC. The chain uses TRBV5-4 and TRBJ2-1; 8 nucleotides align to TRBD1. CDR1 and CDR2 (germline): SGHNT, YYREEE (reference sequence). CDR3 length: 17 residues. V shed 4 bases, J shed 0 bases, and the junction held 9 bases outside the gene matches. Using reference TRBV5-4 and TRBJ2-1 for the parts outside the CDR3, the full variable domain is ETGVTQSPTHLIKTRGQQVTLRCSSQSGHNTVSWYQQALGQGPQFIFQYYREEENGRGNFPPRFSGLQFPNYSSELNVNALELDDSALYLCASSLAGGASSYNEQFFGPGTRLTVL.

Ten or more counts support this clonotype. V is TRBV7-2 and J is TRBJ1-1; D may be TRBD1 (5 bases). V gave up 2 bases and J gave up 6 bases, with 16 bases separating them. This CDR3 spans 15 amino acids. CDR1 and CDR2 (germline): SGHTA, FQGNSA. The CDR3 spells CASSLRGRARSEAFF. CDR3 sequence (DNA): TGTGCCAGCAGCTTAAGGGGCAGGGCGCGCTCTGAAGCTTTCTTT.

The chain employs TRBV5-1 and TRBJ2-3, with TRBD2 matching 14 bases. This CDR3 is built from 16 residues. Trimming cost V 3 bases and J 5 bases; bases outside gene matches: 5. Germline assignment: CDR1 SGHRS and CDR2 YFSETQ. The CDR3 sequence: CASSSGLAGDRDTQYF. The CDR3 DNA reads as TGCGCCAGCAGCTCGGGACTAGCGGGGGATCGAGATACGCAGTATTTT. The full variable domain, with the rest looked up from reference TRBV5-1 and TRBJ2-3, is KAGVTQTPRYLIKTRGQQVTLSCSPISGHRSVSWYQQTPGQGLQFLFEYFSETQRNKGNFPGRFSGRQFSNSRSEMNVSTLELGDSALYLCASSSGLAGDRDTQYFGPGTRLTVL.

The chain uses TRBV29-1 and TRBJ2-5; 9 bases are shared with TRBD1. The CDR3 covers 11 residues. Losses at the gene ends were 7 bases for V and 9 bases for J; bases not matched to a gene: 6. Germline CDR1 reads SQVTM; CDR2 reads ANQGSEA. The CDR3 sequence: CSGGQGDAQYF. CDR3 bases: TGCAGCGGGGGACAGGGTGATGCCCAGTACTTC.

The sample holds a few counts of this clonotype. This sequence joins TRBV15 and TRBJ2-7, with 12 positions matching TRBD1. V lost 10 bases and J lost 7; bases outside the gene matches: 11. The CDR3 runs 14 residues. Germline V gene data show CDR1 as LNHNV and CDR2 as YYDKDF (reference sequence). CDR3 nucleotides: TGTGCCATTTCCCGGGACAGGGGGCTGGGGGAGCAGTACTTC. It is translated as CAISRDRGLGEQYF.

Ten or more counts support this clonotype. The rearrangement uses TRBV7-9 and TRBJ2-3, with 9 bases aligning to TRBD2. The J segment lost 5 bases and the V segment lost 3 bases, leaving 6 bases of the junction unmatched. The CDR3 has 15 residues. Germline V gives CDR1 SEHNR, CDR2 FQNEAQ (reference sequence). CDR3 nucleotides: TGTGCCAGCAGCTTTGCGGGGGGGCCACGAGATACGCAGTATTTT. Amino acids: CASSFAGGPRDTQYF.

This clonotype was detected a few times. CDR3 DNA: TGCAGCGTTTTGGCGGGTGAAGCTTTCTTT. Translated: CSVLAGEAFF. This rearrangement joins TRBV29-1 to TRBJ1-1; D gene ambiguous. The CDR3 loop spans 10 amino acids. The germline gives CDR1 SQVTM, CDR2 ANQGSEA. Trimming removed 5 bases from V and 7 bases from J, with 8 bases in between.

V usage is TRBV2 and J usage is TRBJ2-2; D uncertain. Trimming left V 6 bases short and J 0 bases short, with 11 bases between. The length of the CDR3 is 15 residues. CDR1 is SNHLY, CDR2 FYNNEI, per germline. CDR3 amino acids: CASSLVQANTGELFF. The CDR3 coding sequence is TGTGCCAGCAGCCTGGTCCAGGCGAACACCGGGGAGCTGTTTTTT.

In its sample, this clonotype was seen many times. This rearrangement joins TRBV30 to TRBJ2-3; D unclear. The CDR3 is 12 amino acids. V lost 2 bases, J lost 3 bases, and 6 bases lay in between. The germline V gene has CDR1 GTSNPN and CDR2 SVGIG (reference sequence). CDR3 in amino acids: CAWSIFTDTQYF. The DNA for the CDR3 is TGTGCCTGGAGTATATTTACAGATACGCAGTATTTT.

This clonotype has just a few counts. The J gene is TRBJ2-7, the V gene TRBV5-1, with D possibly matching TRBD2 (5 bases). CDR3 length equals 15 residues. The V gene's germline CDR1 is SGHRS and CDR2 YFSETQ. Trimming cost V 1 base and J 2 bases, with 13 bases left between them. CDR3 sequence: CASSLSFEGAYEQYF. The CDR3 nucleotides are TGCGCCAGCAGCTTGTCCTTTGAGGGTGCCTACGAGCAGTACTTC. Supplemented by reference TRBV5-1 and TRBJ2-7, the full variable domain reads KAGVTQTPRYLIKTRGQQVTLSCSPISGHRSVSWYQQTPGQGLQFLFEYFSETQRNKGNFPGRFSGRQFSNSRSEMNVSTLELGDSALYLCASSLSFEGAYEQYFGPGTRLTVT.

In its sample, this clonotype was seen once. CDR3 region: CASSESGGPSSYNEQFF. The DNA for the CDR3 is TGTGCCAGCAGTGAGAGCGGGGGGCCGAGCTCCTACAATGAGCAGTTCTTC. The genes are TRBV6-4 and TRBJ2-1, with TRBD2 matching over 9 bases. The CDR3 is 17 residues long. CDR1 is MRHNA, CDR2 SNTAGT, per germline. Trimming took 3 bases from V and 0 from J; bases not matched to a gene: 6.

This clonotype was seen many times. The V call is TRBV6-1, the J call TRBJ1-2; D might be TRBD1 (6 bases). V lost 0 bases to trimming and J lost 4 bases, with 6 bases between them. Germline values: CDR1 MNHNS, CDR2 SASEGT. The CDR3 runs 13 residues. CDR3 region: CASSEAGGYGYTF. In nucleotides, the CDR3 is TGTGCCAGCAGTGAAGCAGGGGGCTATGGCTACACCTTC.

This clonotype was seen repeatedly, ten times or more. This sequence joins TRBV5-1 and TRBJ2-7, with TRBD1 matching over 7 bases. Germline V gene data show CDR1 as SGHRS and CDR2 as YFSETQ. The V gene end was trimmed by 4 bases and the J gene end by 0 bases; junction bases not matched to a gene: 4. CDR3 size: 14 residues. The CDR3 reads CASSAQGNSYEQYF. The CDR3 DNA follows: TGCGCCAGCAGCGCACAGGGGAACTCCTACGAGCAGTACTTC.

This clonotype showed up many times. The rearrangement joins TRBV11-3 to TRBJ2-1; the D gene is possibly TRBD2 (7 bases). Germline values: CDR1 SGHNT, CDR2 YENEEA. Trimming stripped 7 bases from V and 9 bases from J, with 16 bases between. The CDR3 extends over 13 amino acids. Written as DNA, the CDR3 is TGTGCCAGCACCATAGGGGGGGGGCGTGAGCAGTTCTTC. Protein sequence: CASTIGGGREQFF.